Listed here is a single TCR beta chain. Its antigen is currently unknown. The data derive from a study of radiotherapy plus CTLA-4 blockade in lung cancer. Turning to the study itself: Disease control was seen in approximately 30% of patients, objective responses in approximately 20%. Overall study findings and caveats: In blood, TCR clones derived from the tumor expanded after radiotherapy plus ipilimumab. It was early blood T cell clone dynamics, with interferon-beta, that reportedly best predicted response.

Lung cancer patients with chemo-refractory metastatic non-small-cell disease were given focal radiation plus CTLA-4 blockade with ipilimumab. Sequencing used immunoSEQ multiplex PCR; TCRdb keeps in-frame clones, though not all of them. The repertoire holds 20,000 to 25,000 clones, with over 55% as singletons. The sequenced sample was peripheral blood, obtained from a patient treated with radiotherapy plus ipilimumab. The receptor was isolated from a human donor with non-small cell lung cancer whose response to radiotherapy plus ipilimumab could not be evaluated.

The CDR3: CASSKGQSNTEAFF. The CDR3 nucleotides read TGTGCCAGCTCAAAGGGACAGTCGAACACTGAAGCTTTCTTT. The chain has TRBV6-1 and TRBJ1-1; 7 bases are shared with TRBD1. This CDR3 spans 14 amino acids. Unmatched junction bases numbered 7, after V lost 8 bases and J lost 1 base. CDR1 and CDR2 from the germline V gene are MNHNS and SASEGT.